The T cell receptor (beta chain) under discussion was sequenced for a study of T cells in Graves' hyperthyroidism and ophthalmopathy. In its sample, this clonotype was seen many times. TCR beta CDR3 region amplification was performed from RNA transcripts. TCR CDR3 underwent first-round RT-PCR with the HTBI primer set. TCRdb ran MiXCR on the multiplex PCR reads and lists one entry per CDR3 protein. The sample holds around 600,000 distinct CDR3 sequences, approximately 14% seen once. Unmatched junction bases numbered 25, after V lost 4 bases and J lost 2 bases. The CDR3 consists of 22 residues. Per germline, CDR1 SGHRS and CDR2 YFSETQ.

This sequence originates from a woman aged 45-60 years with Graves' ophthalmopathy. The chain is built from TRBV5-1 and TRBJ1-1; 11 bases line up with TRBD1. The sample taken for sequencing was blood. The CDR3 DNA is TGCGCCAGCAGCCGGTCGCTCTTCCTTCGTACCGGGACAGGGGGAAAAAACACTGAAGCTTTCTTT. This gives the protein CASSRSLFLRTGTGGKNTEAFF.